This TCR beta chain was recorded in a study of T-cell memory formation after mild COVID-19. Study-level background: TCR clustering was largely donor specific.

TCRdb re-analysed the 5' RACE reads in MiXCR, keeping a single row per CDR3 protein. This sample yields about 240,000 distinct CDR3 sequences, of which roughly 10% are seen a single time; approximately 20% belongs to the top ten. To note about this clonotype: The antigen is unknown.

Broader study findings: Clones contracting over day 15 to 85 were CD4/CD8 balanced, with later expanders leaning CD4+. Clones from the second wave (peaking day 37) had unconfirmed SARS-CoV-2 specificity. Pre-infection memory showed some responding clones, and this suggested that cross-reactive memory joined.

The TCR sequence derives from a man between 18 and 29 years old who had mild COVID-19 (a few samples of this study predate the infection). Cell type and time point are not known. What was sequenced was PBMCs or a T cell subset sorted from them (not recorded which).

CDR3 in amino acids: CASSRMETQYF. The CDR3 region has the DNA TGTGCCAGCAGCCGAATGGAGACCCAGTACTTC. The rearrangement joins TRBV6-2 or TRBV6-3 to TRBJ2-5; D not certain. Trimming shortened V by 6 bases and J by 5 bases, and 7 bases separated the two germline ends. In germline, CDR1 is MNHEY, CDR2 SVGEGT. The CDR3 extends over 11 amino acids.